This record looks at one T cell receptor beta chain sequence and its context. The antigen is undetermined. This entry is derived from a study of T cells after yellow fever vaccination. Looking at the study overall: The authors prepared low-cell-number fractions using SMART-Seq v4 Ultra Low Input.

Template switching with 5'RACE generated the TCR cDNA and added a universal primer site and UMIs. A single record per CDR3 protein comes from TCRdb applying MiXCR to the 5' RACE reads. The profile shows a few hundred thousand distinct CDR3 sequences, about a sixth of them singletons. Overall study findings and caveats: Of the clonotypes, a small share occurred in both CD4 and CD8 compartments. Clones that expanded after primary vaccination mostly reappeared after the booster (96% CD4, about 89% CD8).

Trimming shortened V by 1 base and J by 8 bases, and 8 bases separated the two germline ends. This CDR3 contains 12 residues. Per germline, CDR1 SEHNR and CDR2 FQNEAQ (reference sequence). Sequencing used PBMCs, obtained about 5 days after the first yellow fever vaccination. The genes are TRBV7-9 and TRBJ1-2; D is uncertain. This TCR derives from a man aged 18 to 30 who received the YFV17D yellow fever vaccine. The CDR3 bases are TGTGCCAGCAGCTTAGTCGCGGAAGGCTACACCTTC. It codes for CASSLVAEGYTF.